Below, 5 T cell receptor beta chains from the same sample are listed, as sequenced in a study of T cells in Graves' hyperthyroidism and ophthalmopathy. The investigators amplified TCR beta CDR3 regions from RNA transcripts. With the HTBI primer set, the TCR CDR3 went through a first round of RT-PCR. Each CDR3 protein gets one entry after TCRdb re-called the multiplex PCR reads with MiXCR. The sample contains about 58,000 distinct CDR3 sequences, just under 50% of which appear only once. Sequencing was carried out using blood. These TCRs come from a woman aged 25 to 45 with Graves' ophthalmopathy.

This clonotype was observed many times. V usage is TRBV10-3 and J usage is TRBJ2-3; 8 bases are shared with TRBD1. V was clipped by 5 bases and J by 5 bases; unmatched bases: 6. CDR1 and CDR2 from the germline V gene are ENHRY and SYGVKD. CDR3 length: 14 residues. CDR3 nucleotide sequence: TGTGCCATCAGTCGAGGACAGGGCAAAGATACGCAGTATTTT. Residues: CAISRGQGKDTQYF.

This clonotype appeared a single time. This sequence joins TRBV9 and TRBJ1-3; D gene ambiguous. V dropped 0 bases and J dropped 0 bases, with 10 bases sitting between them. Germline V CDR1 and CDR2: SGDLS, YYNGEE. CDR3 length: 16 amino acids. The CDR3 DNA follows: TGTGCCAGCAGCGTAGGTAGCCTAAACTCTGGAAACACCATATATTTT. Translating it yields CASSVGSLNSGNTIYF.

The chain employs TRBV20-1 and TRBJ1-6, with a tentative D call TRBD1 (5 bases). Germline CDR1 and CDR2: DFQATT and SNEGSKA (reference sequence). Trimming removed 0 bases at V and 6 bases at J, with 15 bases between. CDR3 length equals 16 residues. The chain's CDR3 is CSARDEHGGFNSPLHF. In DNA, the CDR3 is TGCAGTGCTAGAGATGAACATGGGGGTTTTAATTCACCCCTCCACTTT.

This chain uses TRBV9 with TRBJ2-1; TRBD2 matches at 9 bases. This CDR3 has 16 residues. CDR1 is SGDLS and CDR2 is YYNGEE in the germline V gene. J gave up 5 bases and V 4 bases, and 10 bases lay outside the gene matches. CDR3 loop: CASSSSGTSTNNEQFF. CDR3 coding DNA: TGTGCCAGCAGCTCCAGCGGGACTAGCACAAACAATGAGCAGTTCTTC.

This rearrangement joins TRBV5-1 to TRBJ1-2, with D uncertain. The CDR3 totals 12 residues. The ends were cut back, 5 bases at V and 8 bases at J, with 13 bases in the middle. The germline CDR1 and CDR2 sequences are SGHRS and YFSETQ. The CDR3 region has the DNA TGCGCCAGCAGACGAGGCAGCGGGGGCTACACCTTC. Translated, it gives CASRRGSGGYTF.